The 19 T cell receptor beta chains presented below share a single source sample, sequenced in a study of blood T cell repertoires in COVID-19. Clones were sequenced by immunoSEQ multiplex PCR, and TCRdb holds only the in-frame ones, with some missing. The table records around 180,000 clones, roughly four fifths of them present only once. The sequenced sample consisted of PBMCs or T cells enriched from blood (not recorded which). Receptors were obtained from a man aged 45-65 years who had recovered from COVID-19.

The chain couples TRBV7-2 to TRBJ1-2, with 10 nucleotides matching TRBD1. Germline assignment: CDR1 SGHTA and CDR2 FQGNSA. The CDR3 totals 16 residues. Losses at the gene ends were 4 bases for V and 3 bases for J; bases not matched to a gene: 8. The CDR3 region has the DNA TGTGCCAGCAGCTCTACATCCGGGACAGGGGACTATGGCTACACCTTC. It specifies CASSSTSGTGDYGYTF. Variable domain in full (rest from reference TRBV7-2 and TRBJ1-2): GAGVSQSPSNKVTEKGKDVELRCDPISGHTALYWYRQSLGQGLEFLIYFQGNSAPDKSGLPSDRFSAERTGGSVSTLTIQRTQQEDSAVYLCASSSTSGTGDYGYTFGSGTRLTVV.

The chain has TRBV3-1 (or the pseudogene TRBV3-2) and TRBJ1-5, with 8 bases lining up with TRBD1. J gave up 5 bases and V 1 base, and 4 bases lay outside the gene matches. This CDR3 contains 15 residues. Germline loops: CDR1 LGHDT, CDR2 YNNKEL (reference sequence). The CDR3 reads CASSQGGTGDQPQHF. The CDR3 nucleotides are TGTGCCAGCAGCCAAGGGGGGACAGGAGATCAGCCCCAGCATTTT.

CDR3 sequence reads: CASSPRGDAAGELFF. The CDR3 DNA reads TGTGCCAGCTCACCACGGGGGGATGCAGCCGGGGAGCTGTTTTTT. The chain has TRBV18 and TRBJ2-2, with a possible D match to TRBD2 (6 bases). The CDR3 is 15 amino acids. Trimming took 1 base from V and 6 from J, leaving 12 bases between them. Germline V gene lookup returns CDR1 KGHSH and CDR2 LQKENI.

For this clone: The same CDR3 arises from other DNA sequences in this sample as well. The CDR3 nucleotides read TGTGCCAGCAGTTTACAGGGAAACTATGGCTACACCTTC. Residues: CASSLQGNYGYTF. This chain uses TRBV28 with TRBJ1-2; perhaps TRBD1 as D (5 bases). This CDR3 comprises 13 residues. In germline, CDR1 is MDHEN, CDR2 SYDVKM. V was pared by 2 bases and J by 2 bases, with 6 bases between.

The sample holds one count of this clone. The chain links TRBV3-1 (or the pseudogene TRBV3-2) to TRBJ1-4; tentatively, D is TRBD1 (5 bases). Germline V gives CDR1 LGHDT, CDR2 YNNKEL (reference sequence). Trimming took 3 bases from V and 4 from J, leaving 15 bases between them. The CDR3 covers 16 residues. The CDR3 coding sequence is TGTGCCAGCAGCCAGAGAACCGGGGGAGGTAATGAAAAACTGTTTTTT. Protein: CASSQRTGGGNEKLFF.

The chain uses TRBV19 and TRBJ1-2; D may be TRBD1 (5 bases). Germline CDR1 is LNHDA and CDR2 is SQIVND (reference sequence). V was cut by 9 bases and J by 4 bases, with 18 bases left in between. The length of the CDR3 is 14 residues. The CDR3 loop reads CASTQGRLSYGYTF. The DNA of the CDR3 is TGTGCCAGCACCCAGGGCCGGTTAAGCTATGGCTACACCTTC.

The chain joins TRBV5-1 to TRBJ1-6, with 8 positions matching TRBD1. V shed 0 bases and J 5 bases; nucleotides not matched to a gene: 7. The length of the CDR3 is 17 residues. Germline V gives CDR1 SGHRS, CDR2 YFSETQ. DNA for the CDR3: TGCGCCAGCAGCTTGGTGGTTGGACAGGGCGATAATTCACCCCTCCACTTT. It codes for CASSLVVGQGDNSPLHF.

CDR3 in DNA: TGTGCCTGGAATCTTAGGGCGGGGGAGCAGTACTTC. This encodes CAWNLRAGEQYF. The V gene is TRBV30, the J gene TRBJ2-7; TRBD2 is a possible D gene (6 bases). V was shortened by 4 bases and J by 7 bases, with 14 bases between the two germline ends. This CDR3 has 12 residues. Germline-derived CDR1 and CDR2 are GTSNPN and SVGIG (reference sequence). Variable domain in full (rest from reference TRBV30 and TRBJ2-7): SQTIHQWPATLVQPVGSPLSLECTVEGTSNPNLYWYRQAAGRGLQLLFYSVGIGQISSEVPQNLSASRPQDRQFILSSKKLLLSDSGFYLCAWNLRAGEQYFGPGTRLTVT.

The chain links TRBV29-1 to TRBJ2-3; TRBD2 aligns across 9 bases. The CDR3 is 14 amino acids. The trim removed 4 bases at V and 0 bases at J, leaving 2 bases unmatched. CDR1 and CDR2 (germline): SQVTM, ANQGSEA. In DNA, the CDR3 is TGCAGCGTTGCGACTAGCGGTAGCACAGATACGCAGTATTTT. This sequence encodes CSVATSGSTDTQYF.

The chain joins TRBV4-3 to TRBJ1-2, with D possibly matching TRBD1 (6 bases). With 0 bases removed from V and 7 bases from J, the gap between germline ends came to 12 bases. This CDR3 has 14 amino acids. Germline assignment: CDR1 LGHNA and CDR2 YSLEER. In DNA, the CDR3 is TGCGCCAGCAGCCAAGATGCCCAGGGGAGTGGCTACACCTTC. Translation gives CASSQDAQGSGYTF.

The J gene is TRBJ1-1, the V gene TRBV5-5; no clear D gene. The germline V and J ends were trimmed by 0 bases and 6 bases, with 15 bases remaining between them. In germline, CDR1 is SGHKS, CDR2 YYEKEE (reference sequence). CDR3 size: 15 residues. The CDR3 region has the DNA TGTGCCAGCAGCTTGGCGACGGGAACTTGGGCTGAAGCTTTCTTT. This gives the protein CASSLATGTWAEAFF.

The V gene is TRBV6-5, the J gene TRBJ1-4; 11 positions match TRBD1. The CDR3 consists of 14 residues. V was pared by 8 bases and J by 7 bases, with 6 bases of the junction left unmatched. CDR1 and CDR2 (germline): MNHEY, SVGAGI. The CDR3 nucleotides are TGTGCCAGCGGTACCGGGACAGGGGGTGAAAAACTGTTTTTT. Its translation is CASGTGTGGEKLFF.

This clone was observed a handful of times. The rearrangement joins TRBV7-9 to TRBJ2-5; possibly TRBD1 for D (5 bases). V dropped 2 bases and J dropped 0 bases, with 10 bases sitting between them. Germline lookup yields CDR1 SEHNR and CDR2 FQNEAQ (reference sequence). The CDR3 is made up of 15 amino acids. In nucleotides, the CDR3 is TGTGCCAGCAGCTTACGACAGTCCGACCAAGAGACCCAGTACTTC. The encoded protein is CASSLRQSDQETQYF.

The rearrangement uses TRBV30 and TRBJ1-5; possible D gene TRBD1, 6 bases. Germline V gene lookup returns CDR1 GTSNPN and CDR2 SVGIG (reference sequence). V lost 3 bases and J lost 3, with 9 bases in between. The CDR3 sequence is 13 residues long. The CDR3 is CAWRGQHNQPQHF. CDR3 sequence (DNA): TGTGCCTGGAGAGGACAGCACAATCAGCCCCAGCATTTT.

V is TRBV4-1 and J is TRBJ1-2; 10 bases line up with TRBD1. The CDR3 has 21 amino acids. V trimming: 0 bases; J trimming: 7 bases; junction bases outside the gene matches: 23. CDR1 and CDR2 from the germline V gene are MGHRA and YSYEKL. The DNA of the CDR3 is TGCGCCAGCAGCCAAGATCCTTACCCTCGGGACAGGGGACGCTTCGGGGGTGGCTACACCTTC. The encoded protein is CASSQDPYPRDRGRFGGGYTF.

The V and J genes are TRBV11-2 and TRBJ1-2; D is uncertain. This CDR3 region has 15 residues. V lost 1 base, J lost 4 bases, and 13 bases lay in between. In germline, CDR1 is SGHAT, CDR2 FQNNGV. The CDR3 reads CASSLAHKLSYGYTF. The CDR3 coding sequence is TGTGCCAGCAGCTTAGCGCATAAGCTCTCCTATGGCTACACCTTC.

The genes are TRBV5-1 and TRBJ1-4, with a possible D match to TRBD1 (5 bases). The V end was cut by 0 bases, the J end by 2 bases, with 11 bases between. CDR1 SGHRS and CDR2 YFSETQ come from the germline V gene. The CDR3 covers 16 residues. Here the CDR3 DNA reads TGCGCCAGCAGCTTGGGATCAGGGACTACTAATGAAAAACTGTTTTTT. Protein product: CASSLGSGTTNEKLFF.

The genes are TRBV19 and TRBJ2-1; D ambiguous. Germline V gene data show CDR1 as LNHDA and CDR2 as SQIVND (reference sequence). V was trimmed by 4 bases and J by 0 bases, leaving 10 bases between them. This CDR3 spans 15 amino acids. The DNA of the CDR3 is TGTGCCAGTAGTAGCGGCACCAGCTCCTACAATGAGCAGTTCTTC. Amino acids: CASSSGTSSYNEQFF.

The CDR3 coding sequence is TGTGCCAGCAGTCCCTACACCGGGGAGCTGTTTTTT. It specifies CASSPYTGELFF. The rearrangement links TRBV27 to TRBJ2-2; D ambiguous. There are 12 residues in the CDR3. Germline V gene sequence: CDR1 MNHEY, CDR2 SMNVEV (reference sequence). V lost 5 bases and J lost 3, with 4 bases in between.